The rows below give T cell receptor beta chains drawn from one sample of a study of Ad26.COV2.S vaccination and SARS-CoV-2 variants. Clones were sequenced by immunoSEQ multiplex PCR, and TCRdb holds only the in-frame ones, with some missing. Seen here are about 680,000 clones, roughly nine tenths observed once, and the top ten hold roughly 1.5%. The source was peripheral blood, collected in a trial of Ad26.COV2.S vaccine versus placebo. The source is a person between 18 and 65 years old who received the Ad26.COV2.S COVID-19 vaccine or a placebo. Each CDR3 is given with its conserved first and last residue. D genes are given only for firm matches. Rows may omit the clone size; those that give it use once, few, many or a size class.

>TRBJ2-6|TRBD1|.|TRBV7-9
CASHRGPHSGANVLTF
TGTGCCAGCCACAGGGGGCCCCACTCTGGGGCCAACGTCCTGACTTTC
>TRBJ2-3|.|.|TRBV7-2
CASSSPPGQRWSTDTQYF
TGTGCCAGCAGCTCTCCCCCCGGACAGCGGTGGAGCACAGATACGCAGTATTTT
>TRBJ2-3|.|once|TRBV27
CASSPSPMLVTDTQYF
TGTGCCAGCAGTCCTTCGCCTATGCTAGTCACAGATACGCAGTATTTT
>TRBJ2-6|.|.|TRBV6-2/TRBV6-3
CASSPGAPGANVLTF
TGTGCCAGCAGTCCCGGAGCCCCCGGGGCCAACGTCCTGACTTTC
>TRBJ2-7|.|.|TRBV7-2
CASRRSGESYEQYF
TGTGCCAGCAGGCGATCGGGGGAGTCCTACGAGCAGTACTTC
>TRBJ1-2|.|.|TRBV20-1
CSAGTGHGYTF
TGCAGTGCTGGTACGGGACATGGCTACACCTTC
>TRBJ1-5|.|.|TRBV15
CATSRRLDQPQHF
TGTGCCACCAGCAGGAGGTTAGATCAGCCCCAGCATTTT
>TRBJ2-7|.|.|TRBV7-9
CASSLEGAGSEQYF
TGTGCCAGCAGCTTAGAGGGTGCTGGCTCCGAGCAGTACTTC
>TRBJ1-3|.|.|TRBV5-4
CASTFGGVTQRGSGNTIYF
TGTGCCAGCACCTTTGGCGGGGTGACTCAGCGAGGGAGTGGAAACACCATATATTTT
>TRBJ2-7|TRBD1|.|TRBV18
CASSSNVGQGSYEQYF
TGTGCCAGCTCATCGAACGTCGGACAGGGGTCCTACGAGCAGTACTTC
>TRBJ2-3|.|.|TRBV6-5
CASSYSSGPYTDTQYF
TGTGCCAGCAGTTACTCGAGCGGGCCCTACACAGATACGCAGTATTTT
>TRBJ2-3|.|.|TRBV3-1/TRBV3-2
CASSQLGGSTDTQYF
TGTGCCAGCAGCCAATTAGGGGGGAGCACAGATACGCAGTATTTT
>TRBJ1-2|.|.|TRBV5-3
CARSSPDSNYGYTF
TGTGCCAGAAGCTCCCCGGACTCTAACTATGGCTACACCTTC
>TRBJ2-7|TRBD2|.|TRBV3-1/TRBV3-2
CASSSTPGGRVREQYF
TGTGCCAGCAGCTCGACCCCCGGCGGGAGGGTACGCGAGCAGTACTTC
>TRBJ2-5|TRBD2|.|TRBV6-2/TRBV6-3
CASSRGGEAGVKETQYF
TGTGCCAGCAGTCGGGGGGGTGAAGCGGGTGTTAAAGAGACCCAGTACTTC
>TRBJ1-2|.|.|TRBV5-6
CASSPAGGSFHGYTF
TGTGCCAGCAGCCCAGCGGGGGGTTCTTTCCATGGCTACACCTTC
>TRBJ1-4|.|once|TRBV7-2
CASSLAPGPTNEKLFF
TGTGCCAGCAGCTTAGCCCCAGGGCCAACTAATGAAAAACTGTTTTTT
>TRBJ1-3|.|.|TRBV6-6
CASSYWAGSGNTIYF
TGTGCCAGCAGTTACTGGGCAGGGTCTGGAAACACCATATATTTT
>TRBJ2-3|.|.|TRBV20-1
CSAFASDTQYF
TGCAGTGCTTTTGCGTCGGATACGCAGTATTTT
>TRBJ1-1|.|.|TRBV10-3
CAAKDGLNTEAFF
TGTGCCGCCAAGGACGGTTTGAACACTGAAGCTTTCTTT
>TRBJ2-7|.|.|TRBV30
CAWSVRSGEQYF
TGTGCCTGGAGTGTACGCAGTGGCGAGCAGTACTTC
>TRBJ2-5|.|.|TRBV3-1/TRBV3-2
CASSQFERGETQYF
TGTGCCAGCAGCCAGTTCGAAAGGGGAGAGACCCAGTACTTC
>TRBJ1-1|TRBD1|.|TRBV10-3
CAISSTGENTEAFF
TGTGCCATCAGTTCTACAGGGGAAAACACTGAAGCTTTCTTT
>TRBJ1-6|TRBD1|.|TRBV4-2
CASSKETGQANSPLHF
TGTGCCAGCAGCAAAGAAACGGGACAGGCAAATTCACCCCTCCACTTT
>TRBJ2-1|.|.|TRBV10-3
CAISESQSSYNEQFF
TGTGCCATCAGTGAGTCACAGAGTTCCTACAATGAGCAGTTCTTC
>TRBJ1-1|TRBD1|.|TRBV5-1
CASSLGPGQQGDTEAFF
TGCGCCAGCAGCTTGGGCCCGGGACAGCAAGGAGACACTGAAGCTTTCTTT
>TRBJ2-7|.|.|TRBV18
CASSPPGVTPYEQYF
TGTGCCAGCTCACCACCAGGGGTAACCCCCTACGAGCAGTACTTC
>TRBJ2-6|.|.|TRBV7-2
CASSSTPGANVLTF
TGTGCCAGCAGCTCCACCCCTGGGGCCAACGTCCTGACTTTC
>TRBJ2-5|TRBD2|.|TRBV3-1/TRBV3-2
CASSQLAGVPSSQETQYF
TGTGCCAGCAGCCAACTAGCGGGGGTACCCTCATCCCAAGAGACCCAGTACTTC